This is a list of T cell receptor beta chains from one sample in a study of metastatic and nonmetastatic thyroid tumors. TCRdb re-called the PCR reads through MiXCR. The sample yields 72,000 or so clones, 15% to 20% seen once. Sequenced sample: blood. The receptor set was obtained from a female donor with papillary thyroid cancer or a benign thyroid nodule (not recorded which). Some clones in this sample may be carry-over from other donors' samples. The CDR3 runs from the conserved cysteine through the conserved F or W. D genes are given only for firm matches. Clone size appears in some rows only: once, few, many, or a class for an expanded clone.

J,size,V,D,DNA,CDR3
TRBJ1-1,-,TRBV7-8,-,TGTGCCAGCAGCCCCGCCGGTAGACAGCATGAAGCTTTCTTT,CASSPAGRQHEAFF
TRBJ1-2,medium-sized,TRBV3-1,-,TGTGCCAGCACAAAAGAGGACACCGGGGGTGGCTACACCTTC,CASTKEDTGGGYTF
TRBJ2-7,many,TRBV12-3/TRBV12-4,-,TGTGCCAGCACCTTCTCCCACGACGACGAGCAGTACTTC,CASTFSHDDEQYF
TRBJ1-1,many,TRBV5-1,TRBD1,TGCGCCAGCAGCTCGGGACAGAGGAACACTGAAGCTTTCTTT,CASSSGQRNTEAFF
TRBJ2-7,many,TRBV6-1,-,TGTGCCAGCAACGAAGCAGGGACCTCTTACGAGCAGTACTTC,CASNEAGTSYEQYF
TRBJ2-3,many,TRBV11-3,-,TGTGCCAGCAGCTTCGGGCAGGGTACGCAGTATTTT,CASSFGQGTQYF
TRBJ2-7,-,TRBV3-1,TRBD2,TGTGCTAGCAGCCCCCCGCTAGCGGGTGTATCTCAGCAGTACTTC,CASSPPLAGVSQQYF
TRBJ2-5,-,TRBV5-1,TRBD1,TGCGCCAGCAGCTTGGCGGGTGGCAGGGGGCGGGAGACCCAGTACTTC,CASSLAGGRGRETQYF
TRBJ2-7,-,TRBV7-2,TRBD2,TGTGCCAGCAGCCCCGGGGGGGCGGGAGATTACGAGCAGTACTTC,CASSPGGAGDYEQYF
TRBJ2-7,few,TRBV28,-,TGTGCCAGCACACCGGCGGTCTACGATCAGTACTTC,CASTPAVYDQYF
TRBJ2-3,many,TRBV3-1,-,TGTGCCAGCAGCCTGATGCCTTCAAACACAGATACGCAGTATTTT,CASSLMPSNTDTQYF
TRBJ2-1,-,TRBV20-1,TRBD2,TGCAGTGCTAGTGCCTCCGGGACTAGCGGGAGTAATGAGCAGTTCTTC,CSASASGTSGSNEQFF
TRBJ2-3,many,TRBV6-1,-,TGTGCCAGCAGTGAATACCGACTATTACCGGGAGATACGCAGTATTTT,CASSEYRLLPGDTQYF
TRBJ2-1,few,TRBV12-3/TRBV12-4,-,TGTGCCAGCATCCGCGGGACTCCTTACAATGAGCAGTTCTTC,CASIRGTPYNEQFF
TRBJ1-1,-,TRBV12-3/TRBV12-4,-,TGTGCCAGCAGGGCCAGGTGGGAGAGTGAAGCTTTCTTT,CASRARWESEAFF
TRBJ2-6,many,TRBV20-1,-,TGCAGTGCTCCCCCGCAGGGGGGCTCTGGGGCCAACGTCCTGACTTTC,CSAPPQGGSGANVLTF
TRBJ2-1,many,TRBV12-3/TRBV12-4,TRBD1,TGTGCCAGCAGTCTTAGGGGACAGGCGAATGAGCAGTTCTTC,CASSLRGQANEQFF
TRBJ1-2,-,TRBV12-3/TRBV12-4,-,TGTGCCAGCACGGGGGCCTTAGCTAACTATGGCTACACCTTC,CASTGALANYGYTF
TRBJ2-7,many,TRBV6-1,TRBD1,TGTGCCAGCAGCAGGACAGGGGGCGGGTACGAGCAGTACTTC,CASSRTGGGYEQYF
TRBJ2-7,many,TRBV27,-,TGTGCCAGCAGGGGACTCCACGAGCAGTACTTC,CASRGLHEQYF
TRBJ2-1,many,TRBV20-1,TRBD2,TGCAGTGCAGAGTACCTTAAGCGGGAGAAGATTATCTACAATGAGCAGTTCTTC,CSAEYLKREKIIYNEQFF
TRBJ2-3,-,TRBV14,TRBD1,TGTGCCAGCAGCTACCTGGGGACAGGGGGCACAGATACGCAGTATTTT,CASSYLGTGGTDTQYF
TRBJ1-1,many,TRBV19,TRBD1,TGTGCCAGTACCTCGACAGGGGTGTACACTGAAGCTTTCTTT,CASTSTGVYTEAFF
TRBJ1-2,many,TRBV12-3/TRBV12-4,-,TGTGCCAGCAGTTTTGTGGGACATAACTATGGCTACACCTTC,CASSFVGHNYGYTF
TRBJ2-1,few,TRBV3-1,TRBD2,TGTGCCAGCAGCCCAGTGACGGGGGGGTTGGGTGAGCAGTTCTTC,CASSPVTGGLGEQFF
TRBJ2-1,many,TRBV12-3/TRBV12-4,-,TGTGCCAGCAACCGGGGGCTCTACAATGAGCAGTTCTTC,CASNRGLYNEQFF
TRBJ2-3,once,TRBV4-2,-,TGTGCCAGCAGCCCGATTGATGGAGTTCCTAGCACAGATACGCAGTATTTT,CASSPIDGVPSTDTQYF
TRBJ2-2,few,TRBV11-2,TRBD1,TGTGCCAGCAGCTTGGACAGGGCCACCGGGGAGCTGTTTTTT,CASSLDRATGELFF
TRBJ2-1,many,TRBV27,-,TGTGCCAGCAGTACTTCTAACCCTACCTACAATGAGCAGTTCTTC,CASSTSNPTYNEQFF
TRBJ1-1,-,TRBV20-1,-,TGCAGTGCTAGAGTGGGGGCTGTTATGAACACTGAAGCTTTCTTT,CSARVGAVMNTEAFF
TRBJ2-2,-,TRBV19,-,TGTGCCAGTAGTAGAAGGGCAGGCACCTGGGAGCTTTTTTTT,CASSRRAGTWELFF
TRBJ2-7,-,TRBV11-2,-,TGTGCCAGCAGCTCCCTAGGGTTCGAGCAGTACTTC,CASSSLGFEQYF
TRBJ2-7,many,TRBV20-1,-,TGCAGTGCTAGGGACAGCCTTATTGGGTACGAGCAGTACTTC,CSARDSLIGYEQYF